Here is one T cell receptor beta chain with its context. What it recognizes is unknown. Using immunoSEQ multiplex PCR, the repertoire was profiled, and TCRdb retains in-frame clones only, with some absent. The sample includes hundreds of thousands of clones, about 90% of them seen just once. An approximately 130-subject validation cohort, separate from the approximately 700-subject first cohort, supplied the donors. The sample belongs to a study of cytomegalovirus exposure and HLA in healthy donors. Notes on the study in general: Later, an analysis found that TCR clusters from the first cohort tended to co-occur in the 95 to 150 validation repertoires. The CMV antigen specificity of a few CMV-associated chains was confirmed through in vitro analysis. Researchers catalogued 150 or so TCR beta chains as cytomegalovirus-associated.

The germline CDR1 and CDR2 sequences are MNHEY and SMNVEV (reference sequence). The CDR3 totals 16 residues. Trimming removed 1 base from V and 1 base from J, with 10 bases in between. The receptor's source is a man aged 18 to 35 in good health and CMV-seropositive. Sequenced sample: PBMCs. The chain has TRBV27 and TRBJ2-2; no clear D gene. CDR3 DNA sequence: TGTGCCAGCAGTTTATACACGTACCAGAACACCGGGGAGCTGTTTTTT. Its translation: CASSLYTYQNTGELFF.